The 9 T cell receptor beta chains below all came from one sample that was sequenced in a study of T-cell memory formation after mild COVID-19. TCRdb recomputed calls from the 5' RACE reads with MiXCR, one row per CDR3 protein. The sample has approximately 580,000 distinct CDR3 sequences; approximately 20% are singletons. Material for sequencing was PBMCs or a T cell subset sorted from them (not recorded which). Receptors were obtained from an adult woman who had mild COVID-19 (a few samples of this study predate the infection). Cell type and time point are not known.

In its sample, this clonotype was seen a few times. This sequence joins TRBV19 and TRBJ1-1, with D possibly TRBD1 on 5 matching bases. The CDR3 loop spans 19 amino acids. The V and J ends lost 7 bases and 5 bases respectively, with 32 bases between them. Germline V gene lookup returns CDR1 LNHDA and CDR2 SQIVND (reference sequence). The CDR3 is CASKTRLEAGVGVRTEAFF. The CDR3 coding sequence is TGTGCCAGTAAAACACGACTTGAAGCGGGGGTTGGAGTTCGGACTGAAGCTTTCTTT. Complete variable domain (other parts from reference TRBV19 and TRBJ1-1): DGGITQSPKYLFRKEGQNVTLSCEQNLNHDAMYWYRQDPGQGLRLIYYSQIVNDFQKGDIAEGYSVSREKKESFPLTVTSAQKNPTAFYLCASKTRLEAGVGVRTEAFFGQGTRLTVV.

The chain has TRBV6-5 and TRBJ2-7, with D unresolved. The V gene lost 2 bases and the J gene lost 3 bases, with 11 bases spanning the gap. There are 14 residues in the CDR3. Germline CDR1 and CDR2: MNHEY and SVGAGI. As DNA, the CDR3 is TGTGCCAGCAGTTACGGGAACGGCATCTACGAGCAGTACTTC. It specifies CASSYGNGIYEQYF.

This clonotype has a handful of counts. This sequence joins TRBV5-1 and TRBJ2-1, with D perhaps matching TRBD1 (6 bases). Trimming removed 2 bases at V and 4 bases at J, with 10 bases between. This CDR3 has 14 amino acids. Per the germline V gene, CDR1 is SGHRS and CDR2 is YFSETQ. Here the CDR3 reads CASSFRQGYNEQFF. CDR3 DNA sequence: TGCGCCAGCAGCTTCCGGCAGGGGTACAATGAGCAGTTCTTC. The variable domain in full, with the rest retrieved from reference TRBV5-1 and TRBJ2-1, is KAGVTQTPRYLIKTRGQQVTLSCSPISGHRSVSWYQQTPGQGLQFLFEYFSETQRNKGNFPGRFSGRQFSNSRSEMNVSTLELGDSALYLCASSFRQGYNEQFFGPGTRLTVL.

This clonotype has only a few counts. This chain links TRBV6-6 with TRBJ2-2; perhaps TRBD2 as D (6 bases). The CDR3 spans 16 residues. With 5 bases removed from V and 3 bases from J, the gap between germline ends came to 16 bases. From germline, CDR1 is MNHNY and CDR2 SVGAGI (reference sequence). CDR3: CASSIGGSYDTGELFF. CDR3 nucleotides: TGTGCCAGCAGTATCGGAGGGAGTTATGACACCGGGGAGCTGTTTTTT.

There are many counts of this clonotype. The CDR3 DNA is TGTGCCAGTAGTATACCTCCCCGGGACTCTGGGGCCAACGTCCTGACTTTC. Translation: CASSIPPRDSGANVLTF. The chain is built from TRBV19 and TRBJ2-6; maybe TRBD2 (5 bases). Trimming stripped 2 bases from V and 0 bases from J, with 11 bases between. Germline values: CDR1 LNHDA, CDR2 SQIVND (reference sequence). CDR3 length: 17 amino acids.

There are a few counts of this clonotype. This chain links TRBV7-2 with TRBJ1-5; D not certain. The germline V gene has CDR1 SGHTA and CDR2 FQGNSA. V was trimmed by 5 bases and J by 4 bases, leaving 15 bases between them. The CDR3 runs to 15 residues. In nucleotides, the CDR3 is TGTGCCAGCAGCCCGCCCGCATGGTATAATCAGCCCCAGCATTTT. Encoded protein: CASSPPAWYNQPQHF.

V and J are TRBV24-1 and TRBJ2-7, with 7 bases matching TRBD1. This CDR3 contains 15 residues. Germline values: CDR1 KGHDR, CDR2 SFDVKD. After removal of 3 bases from V and 2 bases from J, the junction contained 6 bases not matched to a gene. In DNA, the CDR3 is TGTGCCACCAGTGATCCCCATGGGACAGCCTACGAGCAGTACTTC. Its translation: CATSDPHGTAYEQYF.

V usage is TRBV4-2 and J usage is TRBJ2-5; perhaps TRBD1 as D (5 bases). Per the germline V gene, CDR1 is LGHNA and CDR2 is YNFKEQ. There are 14 residues in the CDR3. Trimming left V 0 bases short and J 4 bases short, with 9 bases between. This CDR3 reads CASSQDRRVETQYF. CDR3 in DNA: TGTGCCAGCAGCCAAGATCGCAGGGTAGAGACCCAGTACTTC.

This clonotype has a handful of counts. The genes are TRBV20-1 and TRBJ2-7; TRBD2 agrees at 9 bases. Germline V CDR1 and CDR2: DFQATT, SNEGSKA (reference sequence). The CDR3 is 15 amino acids. The ends lost 0 bases at V and 4 bases at J; junction bases unmatched: 7. CDR3 amino acids: CSARDPAGGNYEQYF. DNA for the CDR3: TGCAGTGCTAGAGACCCAGCGGGGGGCAATTACGAGCAGTACTTC.